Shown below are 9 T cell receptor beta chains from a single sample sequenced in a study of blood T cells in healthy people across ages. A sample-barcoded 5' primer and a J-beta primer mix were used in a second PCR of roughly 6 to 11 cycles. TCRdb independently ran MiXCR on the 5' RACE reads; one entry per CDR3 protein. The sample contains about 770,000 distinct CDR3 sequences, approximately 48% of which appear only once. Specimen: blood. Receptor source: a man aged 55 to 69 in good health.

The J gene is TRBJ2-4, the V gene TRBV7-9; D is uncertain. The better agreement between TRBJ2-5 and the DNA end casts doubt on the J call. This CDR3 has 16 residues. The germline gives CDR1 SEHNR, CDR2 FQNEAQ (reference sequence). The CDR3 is CASSPENFLDVETQYF. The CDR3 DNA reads TGTGCCAGCAGCCCCGAAAATTTTCTCGATGTAGAGACCCAGTACTTC.

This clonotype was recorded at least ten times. The CDR3 coding sequence is TGTGCCAGCAGTCCCCGGGATTATAATTCACCCCTCCACTTT. Its protein product is CASSPRDYNSPLHF. The V gene is TRBV6-6, the J gene TRBJ1-6; D not resolved. CDR1 MNHNY and CDR2 SVGAGI come from the germline V gene (reference sequence). CDR3 size: 14 residues. Trimming cost V 5 bases and J 4 bases, with 9 bases left between them.

The CDR3 reads CSARDGAGSNTEAFF. Written as DNA, the CDR3 is TGCAGTGCTAGAGATGGGGCAGGGTCGAACACTGAAGCTTTCTTT. V gene TRBV20-1 combines with J gene TRBJ1-1; perhaps TRBD1 as D (5 bases). Trimming cost V 0 bases and J 1 base, with 12 bases left between them. The CDR3 consists of 15 residues. Germline CDR1 reads DFQATT; CDR2 reads SNEGSKA (reference sequence).

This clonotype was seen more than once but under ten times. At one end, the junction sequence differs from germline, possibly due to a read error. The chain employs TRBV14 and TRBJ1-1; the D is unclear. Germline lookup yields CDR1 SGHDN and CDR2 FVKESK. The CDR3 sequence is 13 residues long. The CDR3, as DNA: TGTGCCAGCAACCAAGAGAGTTCGTTCGAAGCTTTCTTT. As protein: CASNQESSFEAFF.

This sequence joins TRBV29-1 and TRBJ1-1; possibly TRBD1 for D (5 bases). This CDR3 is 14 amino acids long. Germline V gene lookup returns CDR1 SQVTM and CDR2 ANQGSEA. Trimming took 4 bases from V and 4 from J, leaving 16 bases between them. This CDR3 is CSVVSGARGTEAFF. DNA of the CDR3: TGCAGCGTTGTAAGTGGGGCGAGGGGCACTGAAGCTTTCTTT.

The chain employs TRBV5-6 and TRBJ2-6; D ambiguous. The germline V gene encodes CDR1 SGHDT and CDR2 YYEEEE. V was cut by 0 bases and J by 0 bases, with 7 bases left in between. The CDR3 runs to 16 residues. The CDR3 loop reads CASSLGATSGANVLTF. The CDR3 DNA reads TGTGCCAGCAGCTTGGGGGCGACCTCTGGGGCCAACGTCCTGACTTTC.

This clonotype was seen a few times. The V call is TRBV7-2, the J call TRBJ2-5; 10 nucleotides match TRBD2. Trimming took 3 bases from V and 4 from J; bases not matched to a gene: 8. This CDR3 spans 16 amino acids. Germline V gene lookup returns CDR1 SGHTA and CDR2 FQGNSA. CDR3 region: CASSLVLSSGRETQYF. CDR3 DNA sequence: TGTGCCAGCAGCTTGGTTTTGTCTAGCGGGAGAGAGACCCAGTACTTC.

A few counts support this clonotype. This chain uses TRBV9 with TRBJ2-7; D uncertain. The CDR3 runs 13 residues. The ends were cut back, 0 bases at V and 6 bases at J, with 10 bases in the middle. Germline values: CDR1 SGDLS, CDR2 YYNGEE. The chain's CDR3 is CASSVVGSGEQYF. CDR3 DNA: TGTGCCAGCAGCGTAGTAGGTAGTGGCGAGCAGTACTTC.

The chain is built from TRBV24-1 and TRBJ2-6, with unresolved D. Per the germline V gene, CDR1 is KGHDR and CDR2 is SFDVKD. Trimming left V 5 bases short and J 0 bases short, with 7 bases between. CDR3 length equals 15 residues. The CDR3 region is CATSGVFSGANVLTF. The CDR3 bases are TGTGCCACCAGTGGGGTGTTCTCTGGGGCCAACGTCCTGACTTTC.